The subject of this entry is one TCR beta chain. This clone's antigen is unknown. Base quality data are lacking; no much larger clone is found one base away. The immunoSEQ hsTCRB assay version 4, run in survey mode, was used to sequence TCRbeta repertoires from genomic DNA. For TCRbeta sequencing, genomic DNA was diluted to about 9.1 ng/uL, and up to 1 ug was used per sample. Per the authors' processing: Analysis of the TCRbeta data was done in ImmunoSeq Analyzer 3.0, and diversity was computed on productive nucleotide rearrangements. Using the Immunarch R package, lower-bound TCR diversity was estimated with the improved Chao index and clonality was estimated with the Gini coefficient. Nucleotide rearrangements that differed but encoded the same CDR3beta amino acid sequence were counted as separate clonotypes. TCRbeta sequences significantly enriched in antigen-responding cells relative to anti-CD3/anti-CD28-activated cells were identified by differential abundance analysis. TCRs were clustered by predicted peptide-MHC specificity with GLIPH2, both within individual participants and across merged participant data sets. This is the immuneACCESS table as TCRdb keeps it, with only in-frame sequences that have V and J called. A part of the clones is gone; compared with another copy, unresolved V genes explain less than half, and the rest is unexplained. V, J and clone size reflect that table, while D and trimming were determined from the DNA. The sample has about 35,000 clones on record, under 90% of them singletons. The ten largest clones add up to approximately 5.4% of the sample.

The intended sense of this specimen's treatment or condition label: suppressive antiretroviral therapy. A pool of overlapping HIV-1 Gag 15-mer peptides, at 0.8 to 1 ug per peptide per mL, was used to stimulate the cells. Memory populations depleted of antigen-responding cells were obtained by sorting nonresponding CD40L-negative CD69-negative CD45RO-high memory CD4+ T cells. Participants were HIV-1-infected adults who started suppressive ART during chronic infection. For at least 4 years, the participants' plasma HIV-1 RNA had been undetectable, below 50 copies/mL. To be included, a participant needed positive CMV serology and a CD4+ T cell count above 400 cells/uL. Before stimulation, PBMCs were isolated using density centrifugation and then depleted of CD8+ T cells. CD8-depleted PBMCs were stimulated for around 20 hours with anti-CD28/CD49d costimulation, CD40-blocking antibody and enfuvirtide to prevent new infections. Cell sorting was performed on a Beckman Coulter MoFlo Legacy or XDP sorter, and dead cells were excluded with propidium iodide. The QIAamp DNA Mini Kit was used for genomic DNA extraction from samples above one million cells, and the Quick-DNA Microprep Kit was used otherwise.

These data originate in a study of persistence of HIV-infected CD4 T cells (dated by TCRdb to 2020 to 2022). Regarding the study in general: CMV- and HIV-1 Gag-responding CD4+ T cells were isolated from ART-treated individuals so that antigen-driven clonal expansion of HIV-1-infected cells could be examined. Peripheral blood samples of up to roughly 180 mL were collected at multiple time points, except for a couple of participants, who underwent leukapheresis at a single time point. In the cross-participant TCR cluster analysis, 8 participants were included for CMV and roughly 7 participants were included for Gag. Participants had been on suppressive ART for a median of about eight years. The clonality of all cells in each sorted population was measured by TCRbeta sequencing, and the clonality of infected cells was measured by proviral sequencing. Here is what the overall study found, with its caveats: Antigen-responding cells were enriched for degenerate expanded CDR3beta sequences, which suggests convergent selection of CD4+ responses to CMV and Gag. Within the same sorted populations, how oligoclonal the TCRs were correlated with how oligoclonal the proviruses were. Bulk TCR analyses could not be limited to the rare CMV-responding cells that actually contained HIV-1 proviruses. Few individuals were included in the study, and only a limited range of antigens was tested. TCRbeta richness in CMV- and Gag-responding cells was significantly lower than in anti-CD3/anti-CD28-responding cells; CMV-responding cells had higher oligoclonality than CD3/CD28-stimulated and Gag-responding cells.

Per the germline V gene, MNHEY is the CDR1 and SVGAGI is the CDR2. V is pruned by 6 bases and J by 8 bases, leaving 6 bases of the junction without a gene match. The CDR3 starts with the cysteine, ends with the phenylalanine, and has 14 residues. The CDR3 DNA has 42 bases and is translated from base 1. Sequencing was performed on cultured CD4+ T cells from PBMCs, taken from a patient who received antiretroviral therapy. In the paper's terms, the cell subset or site label means: CD40L-CD69- CD45RO-high memory CD4 T cells not responding to Gag peptides. The sequence links TRBV6-5 to TRBJ2-1; 11 bases in the middle match TRBD2. The sequence was obtained from an adult with HIV. The donor label of this sample is uncertain. The CDR3 region: CASRLAGDVDEQFF. The DNA is TGTGCCAGCAGACTAGCGGGGGACGTCGATGAGCAGTTCTTC.